The 18 T cell receptor beta chains listed next were all sequenced from one sample in a study of neurological immune-mediated disorders. MiXCR, run by TCRdb on the 5' RACE reads, gives a single entry per CDR3 protein. The top ten hold roughly 6% of the sample, which has 55,000 to 75,000 distinct CDR3 sequences, roughly 4.9% seen once. The material sequenced was PBMCs. All receptors derive from a human donor with multiple sclerosis. The donor label of this sample is uncertain.

This clonotype has only a few counts. A much larger clone lies one base from this, so it may be a read error. The chain links TRBV20-1 to TRBJ2-1; no firm D call. The V end lost 6 bases, the J end lost 1 base, and 10 bases lay between the germline ends. CDR3 length equals 13 residues. The germline CDR1 and CDR2 sequences are DFQATT and SNEGSKA (reference sequence). In DNA, the CDR3 is TGCAGTGCCCCCGTGACTTCCTACAATGAGCAGTTCTTC. Translating gives CSAPVTSYNEQFF.

In this sample, this clonotype turned up many times. The V and J genes are TRBV3-1 and TRBJ1-2, with TRBD1 matching 11 bases. J lost 8 bases, V lost 4 bases, and 6 bases had no gene match. The germline V gene has CDR1 LGHDT and CDR2 YNNKEL (reference sequence). The CDR3 loop spans 14 amino acids. CDR3 nucleotides: TGTGCCAGCAGCCCCCCGGGACAGGGGGGCGGCTACACCTTC. Its protein is CASSPPGQGGGYTF.

This clonotype has ten or more counts. The V gene is TRBV4-1, the J gene TRBJ1-1; no clear D gene. The CDR3 loop spans 14 amino acids. The germline V and J ends were trimmed by 1 base and 0 bases, with 6 bases remaining between them. Per germline, CDR1 MGHRA and CDR2 YSYEKL. The CDR3: CASSQVNLNTEAFF. CDR3 bases: TGCGCCAGCAGCCAAGTAAACCTGAACACTGAAGCTTTCTTT.

Ten or more counts support this clonotype. V usage is TRBV20-1 and J usage is TRBJ2-7, with a weak D call TRBD2 (5 bases). Germline V gene data show CDR1 as DFQATT and CDR2 as SNEGSKA (reference sequence). This CDR3 is 12 amino acids long. The ends were cut back, 3 bases at V and 4 bases at J, with 10 bases in the middle. The CDR3 here is CSARRALYEQYF. The CDR3 DNA follows: TGCAGTGCTAGGAGGGCGCTGTACGAGCAGTACTTC.

This clonotype occurred many times. The chain is built from TRBV12-3 or TRBV12-4 and TRBJ1-6; tentative D call: TRBD1 (5 bases). Deletions cut 8 bases from V and 7 bases from J, with 15 bases between. The CDR3 loop spans 14 amino acids. The CDR3 nucleotides read TGTGCCAGCGGCCGGCAGGGAGGGAATTCACCCCTCCACTTT. Its protein product is CASGRQGGNSPLHF.

This chain connects TRBV6-5 to TRBJ2-1; 10 bases fit TRBD2. The CDR3 loop spans 17 amino acids. Germline V gene sequence: CDR1 MNHEY, CDR2 SVGAGI. The J segment lost 9 bases and the V segment lost 2 bases, leaving 13 bases of the junction unmatched. The CDR3 sequence: CASSYRRAGGLRGEQFF. As DNA, the CDR3 is TGTGCCAGCAGTTACCGTCGAGCGGGGGGGTTACGGGGTGAGCAGTTCTTC.

This clonotype has ten or more counts. J is TRBJ2-7 and V is TRBV9; 8 nucleotides align to TRBD2. Per the germline V gene, CDR1 is SGDLS and CDR2 is YYNGEE. The CDR3 runs to 14 residues. J gave up 5 bases and V 2 bases, and 6 bases lay outside the gene matches. The CDR3 region is CASSVDYGGDEQYF. The CDR3 DNA sequence: TGTGCCAGCAGCGTCGACTACGGGGGGGACGAGCAGTACTTC.

This clonotype occurred many times. The V and J genes are TRBV5-1 and TRBJ2-2, with no clear D. Germline CDR1 reads SGHRS; CDR2 reads YFSETQ. Trimming left V 4 bases short and J 5 bases short, with 12 bases between. This CDR3 comprises 14 residues. CDR3 loop: CASSAGPTTGELFF. The CDR3 DNA is TGCGCCAGCAGCGCCGGGCCCACTACCGGGGAGCTGTTTTTT.

This clonotype was counted at least ten times. This rearrangement joins TRBV5-1 to TRBJ1-1; 11 bases agree with TRBD1. The germline gives CDR1 SGHRS, CDR2 YFSETQ. The trim removed 5 bases at V and 5 bases at J, leaving 8 bases unmatched. This CDR3 comprises 15 residues. CDR3 nucleotides: TGCGCCAGCAGAGTGGGGGACAGGGGGGGGACTGAAGCTTTCTTT. Residues: CASRVGDRGGTEAFF. Full variable domain (rest looked up from reference TRBV5-1 and TRBJ1-1): KAGVTQTPRYLIKTRGQQVTLSCSPISGHRSVSWYQQTPGQGLQFLFEYFSETQRNKGNFPGRFSGRQFSNSRSEMNVSTLELGDSALYLCASRVGDRGGTEAFFGQGTRLTVV.

In this sample, this clonotype turned up many times. The gene calls are TRBV6-5 and TRBJ1-6; no reliable D call. Germline V gene sequence: CDR1 MNHEY, CDR2 SVGAGI. The CDR3 spans 13 residues. V shed 8 bases and J shed 10 bases, with 15 bases lying between them. This chain's CDR3 is CASGWVMRSPLHF. In nucleotides, the CDR3 is TGTGCCAGCGGATGGGTGATGAGATCACCCCTCCACTTT.

This clonotype was recorded at least ten times. CDR3 nucleotide sequence: TGTGCCAGCAGCGTAAACACAGGGAGAACCAACTATGGCTACACCTTC. Protein product: CASSVNTGRTNYGYTF. The chain employs TRBV9 and TRBJ1-2; tentative D call: TRBD1 (6 bases). The CDR3 contains 16 residues. Germline values: CDR1 SGDLS, CDR2 YYNGEE. Trimming pared 1 base from V and 2 bases from J, leaving 15 bases between. Full variable domain (outside the CDR3, taken from reference TRBV9 and TRBJ1-2): DSGVTQTPKHLITATGQRVTLRCSPRSGDLSVYWYQQSLDQGLQFLIQYYNGEERAKGNILERFSAQQFPDLHSELNLSSLELGDSALYFCASSVNTGRTNYGYTFGSGTRLTVV.

This clonotype was picked up many times. The rearrangement joins TRBV5-1 to TRBJ1-1; D unresolved. This CDR3 comprises 15 residues. Germline V lookup: CDR1 SGHRS, CDR2 YFSETQ. Trimming pared 0 bases from V and 1 base from J, leaving 10 bases between. This chain's CDR3 is CASSLDPGKNTEAFF. In nucleotides, the CDR3 is TGCGCCAGCAGCTTGGACCCGGGGAAGAACACTGAAGCTTTCTTT.

This clonotype was found many times. The chain is built from TRBV18 and TRBJ2-7; TRBD1 matches 8 bases. Germline V gene data show CDR1 as KGHSH and CDR2 as LQKENI. This CDR3 contains 14 residues. V lost 8 bases and J lost 3; bases outside the gene matches: 9. The CDR3 nucleotides are TGTGCCAGCCGCAGCACAGGGGGTTTCTACGAGCAGTACTTC. Translation gives CASRSTGGFYEQYF.

This clonotype was picked up many times. CDR3 in DNA: TGTGCCAGCAGTTTGGGGATCTCTGGGGCCAACGTCCTGACTTTC. Its protein product is CASSLGISGANVLTF. The gene calls are TRBV27 and TRBJ2-6; D unresolved. CDR1 and CDR2 (germline): MNHEY, SMNVEV (reference sequence). V lost 3 bases to trimming and J lost 0 bases, with 6 bases between them. The CDR3 sequence is 15 residues long.

This clonotype was recorded at least ten times. The CDR3 sequence is CSVVANYGYTF. In DNA form, the CDR3 reads TGCAGCGTCGTAGCTAACTATGGCTACACCTTC. The chain recombines TRBV29-1 with TRBJ1-2; D is ambiguous. The germline V gene has CDR1 SQVTM and CDR2 ANQGSEA. The CDR3 covers 11 residues. V lost 6 bases and J 0 bases, leaving 5 bases between the germline ends.

The sample holds many counts of this clonotype. The chain uses TRBV20-1 and TRBJ2-7; the match to TRBD1 covers 8 bases. Losses at the gene ends were 1 base for V and 5 bases for J; bases not matched to a gene: 10. This CDR3 region has 15 residues. CDR1 and CDR2 from the germline V gene are DFQATT and SNEGSKA (reference sequence). CDR3 DNA sequence: TGCAGTGCTAGAGCTTCAGGGGGCGCGGGTCACGAGCAGTACTTC. Residues: CSARASGGAGHEQYF.

In its sample, this clonotype was seen many times. The gene calls are TRBV11-2 and TRBJ1-1; TRBD1 might be the D (5 bases). V was pared by 5 bases and J by 5 bases, with 21 bases between. Per the germline V gene, CDR1 is SGHAT and CDR2 is FQNNGV. The CDR3 loop spans 16 amino acids. As DNA, the CDR3 is TGTGCCAGCAGCCCCCGCCCCAAGGGGCGACGGACTGAAGCTTTCTTT. It specifies CASSPRPKGRRTEAFF.

This clonotype came up many times. This chain links TRBV7-9 with TRBJ2-1; D is possibly TRBD1 (6 bases). The CDR3 sequence is 16 residues long. Germline CDR1 reads SEHNR; CDR2 reads FQNEAQ (reference sequence). Between the trimmed V and J ends, which lost 4 bases and 8 bases, there was a span of 21 bases. The CDR3 nucleotides read TGTGCCAGCAGCTCCCGGGACACCGGGGCTTGGGATGAGCAGTTCTTC. Residues: CASSSRDTGAWDEQFF.